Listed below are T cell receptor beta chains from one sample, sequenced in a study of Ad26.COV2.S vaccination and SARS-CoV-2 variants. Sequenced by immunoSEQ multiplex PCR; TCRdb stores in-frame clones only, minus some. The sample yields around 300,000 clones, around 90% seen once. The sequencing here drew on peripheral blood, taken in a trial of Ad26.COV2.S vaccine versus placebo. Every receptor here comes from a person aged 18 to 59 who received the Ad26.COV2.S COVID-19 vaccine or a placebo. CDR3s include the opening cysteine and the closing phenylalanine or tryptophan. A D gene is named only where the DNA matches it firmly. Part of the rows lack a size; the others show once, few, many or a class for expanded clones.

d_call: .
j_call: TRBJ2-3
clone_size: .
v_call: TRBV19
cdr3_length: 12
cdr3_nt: TGTGCCAGTTCATGGGGCACAGATACGCAGTATTTT
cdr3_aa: CASSWGTDTQYF

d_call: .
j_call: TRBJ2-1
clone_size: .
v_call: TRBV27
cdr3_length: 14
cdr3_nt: TGTGCCAGCTCGCGGCCGGCCCCTCAACATGAGCAGTTCTTC
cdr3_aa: CASSRPAPQHEQFF

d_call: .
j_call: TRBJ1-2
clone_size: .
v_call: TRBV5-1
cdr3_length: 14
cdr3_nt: TGCGCCAGCAGCTTGCAGAGTGGCGGCTATGGCTACACCTTC
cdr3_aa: CASSLQSGGYGYTF

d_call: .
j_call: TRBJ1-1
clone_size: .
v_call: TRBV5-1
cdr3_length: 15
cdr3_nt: TGCGCCAGCAGCTTGGGGGCTGGGTTCGGCACTGAAGCTTTCTTT
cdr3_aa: CASSLGAGFGTEAFF

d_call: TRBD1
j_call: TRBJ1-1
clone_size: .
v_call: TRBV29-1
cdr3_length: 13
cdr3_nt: TGCAGCGCAGCCCGGGACAGGGCCACTGAAGCTTTCTTT
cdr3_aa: CSAARDRATEAFF

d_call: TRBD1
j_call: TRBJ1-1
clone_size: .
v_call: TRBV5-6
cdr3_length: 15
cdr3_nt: TGTGCCAGCAGCTTCGCGGGGACAGTGAACACTGAAGCTTTCTTT
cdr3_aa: CASSFAGTVNTEAFF

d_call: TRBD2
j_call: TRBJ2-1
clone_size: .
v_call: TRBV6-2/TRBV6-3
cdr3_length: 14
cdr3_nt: TGTGCCAGCAGTAAGCGGGAATGGTACAATGAGCAGTTCTTC
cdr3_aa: CASSKREWYNEQFF

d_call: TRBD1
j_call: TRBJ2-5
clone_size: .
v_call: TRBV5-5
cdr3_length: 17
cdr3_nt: TGTGCCAGCAGCCGAACCCCAAGCGTCACAGGGGGAGAGACCCAGTACTTC
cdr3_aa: CASSRTPSVTGGETQYF

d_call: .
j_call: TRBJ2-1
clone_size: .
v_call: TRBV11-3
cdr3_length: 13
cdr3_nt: TGTGCCAGCAGCTTGATTCTCGACAATGAGCAGTTCTTC
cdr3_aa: CASSLILDNEQFF

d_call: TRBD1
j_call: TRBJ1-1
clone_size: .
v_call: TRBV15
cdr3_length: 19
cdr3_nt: TGTGCCACCAGCAGGACAGGGGGAGCGTTGGTCTTTGGAAACACTGAAGCTTTCTTT
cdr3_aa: CATSRTGGALVFGNTEAFF

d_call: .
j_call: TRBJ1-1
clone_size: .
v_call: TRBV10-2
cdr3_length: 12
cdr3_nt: TGCGCCAGCAGTGAAGGAGACAGGAAAGCTTTCTTT
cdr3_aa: CASSEGDRKAFF

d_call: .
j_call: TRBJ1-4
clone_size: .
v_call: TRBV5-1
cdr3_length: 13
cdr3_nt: TGCGCCAGCAGGGGGCTAACTAATGAAAAACTGTTTTTT
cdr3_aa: CASRGLTNEKLFF

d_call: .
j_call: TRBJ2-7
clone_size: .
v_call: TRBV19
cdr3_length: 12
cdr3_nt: TGTGCCAGTAGTATGGTGGCCTACGAGCAGTACTTC
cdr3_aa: CASSMVAYEQYF

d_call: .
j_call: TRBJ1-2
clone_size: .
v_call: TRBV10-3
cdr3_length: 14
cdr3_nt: TGTGCCATCAGACGTACCGGGACGGAATATGGCTACACCTTC
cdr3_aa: CAIRRTGTEYGYTF

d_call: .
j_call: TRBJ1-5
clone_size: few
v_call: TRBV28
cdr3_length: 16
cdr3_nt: TGTGCCAGCAGTTTAATAAGGGACTGGGTCGGTTTGGCCCAGCATTTT
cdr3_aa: CASSLIRDWVGLAQHF

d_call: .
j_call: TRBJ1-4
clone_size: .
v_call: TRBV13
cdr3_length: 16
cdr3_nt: TGTGCCAGCAGTCCGGGGAGGGGGACGCATAATGAAAAACTGTTTTTT
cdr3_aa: CASSPGRGTHNEKLFF

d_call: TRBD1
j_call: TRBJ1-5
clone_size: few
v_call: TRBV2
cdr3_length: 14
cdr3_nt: TGTGCCAGCAGTCGGACAGGGGTTAATCAGCCCCAGCATTTT
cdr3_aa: CASSRTGVNQPQHF

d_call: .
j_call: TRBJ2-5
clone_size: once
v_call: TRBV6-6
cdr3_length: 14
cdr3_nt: TGTGCCAGCAGTTACAGCGTAGGTATAGAGACCCAGTACTTC
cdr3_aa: CASSYSVGIETQYF

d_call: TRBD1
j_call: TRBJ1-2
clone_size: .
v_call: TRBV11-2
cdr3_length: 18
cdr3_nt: TGTGCCAGCAGCTTAGATGGGGGGACAGTCCAAGTTAGTGATGGCTACACCTTC
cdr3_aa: CASSLDGGTVQVSDGYTF

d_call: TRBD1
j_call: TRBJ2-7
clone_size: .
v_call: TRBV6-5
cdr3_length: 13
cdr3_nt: TGTGCCAGCAGGGACAGGAATAGCTACGAGCAGTACTTC
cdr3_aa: CASRDRNSYEQYF

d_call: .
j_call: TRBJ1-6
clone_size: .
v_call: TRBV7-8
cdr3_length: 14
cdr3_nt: TGTGCCAGCAGCTTAGGGGCAGGGAATTCACCCCTCCACTTT
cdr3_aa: CASSLGAGNSPLHF

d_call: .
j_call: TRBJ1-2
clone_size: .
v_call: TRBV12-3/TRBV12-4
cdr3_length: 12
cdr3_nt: TGTGCCAGCAGCGAGATAAGGACAGGCTACACCTTC
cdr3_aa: CASSEIRTGYTF

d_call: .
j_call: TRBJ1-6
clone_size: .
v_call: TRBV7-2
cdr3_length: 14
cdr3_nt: TGTGCCAGCAGCCGCGGGACACCGAATTCACCCCTCCACTTT
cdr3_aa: CASSRGTPNSPLHF

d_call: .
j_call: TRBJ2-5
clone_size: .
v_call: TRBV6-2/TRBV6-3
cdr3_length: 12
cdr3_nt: TGTGCCAGCAGTTCGTACGCGGAGACCCAGTACTTC
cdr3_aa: CASSSYAETQYF

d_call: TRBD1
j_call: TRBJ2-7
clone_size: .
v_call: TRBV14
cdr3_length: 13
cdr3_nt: TGTGCCAGCAGCCCCAGACAGGGCGGGGAGCAGTACTTC
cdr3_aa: CASSPRQGGEQYF

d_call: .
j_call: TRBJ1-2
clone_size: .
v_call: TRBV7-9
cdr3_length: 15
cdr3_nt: TGTGCCAGCAGCCCGATGGGCCAGGGCGTAGGTGGCTACACCTTC
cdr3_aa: CASSPMGQGVGGYTF

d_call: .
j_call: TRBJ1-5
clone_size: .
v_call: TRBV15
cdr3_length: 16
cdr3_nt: TGTGCCACCAGCAGAGGTAGCCAGGGCCTAAATCAGCCCCAGCATTTT
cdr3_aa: CATSRGSQGLNQPQHF

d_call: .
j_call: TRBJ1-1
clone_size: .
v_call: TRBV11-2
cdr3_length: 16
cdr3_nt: TGTGCCAGCAGCTTAGACCTGAGAGCACTGAACACTGAAGCTTTCTTT
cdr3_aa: CASSLDLRALNTEAFF

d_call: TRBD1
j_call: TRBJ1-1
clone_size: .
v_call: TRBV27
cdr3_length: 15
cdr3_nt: TGTGCCAGCACCGGAGCCGGGACAGGGGTCACTGAAGCTTTCTTT
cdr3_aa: CASTGAGTGVTEAFF

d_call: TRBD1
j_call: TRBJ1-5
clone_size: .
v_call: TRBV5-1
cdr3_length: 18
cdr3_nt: TGCGCCAGCAGCGCCGGGACAGATGGCCCATATAGCAATCAGCCCCAGCATTTT
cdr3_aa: CASSAGTDGPYSNQPQHF

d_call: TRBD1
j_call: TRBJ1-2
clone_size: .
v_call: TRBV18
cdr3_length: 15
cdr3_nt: TGTGCCAGCTCACCCCCCTTACAGGGGGCGCTTGGCTACACCTTC
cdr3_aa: CASSPPLQGALGYTF

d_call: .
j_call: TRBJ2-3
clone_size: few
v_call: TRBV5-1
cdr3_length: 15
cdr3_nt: TGCGCCAGCACCTCTCAGCCGCTCCCTACAGATACGCAGTATTTT
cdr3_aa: CASTSQPLPTDTQYF

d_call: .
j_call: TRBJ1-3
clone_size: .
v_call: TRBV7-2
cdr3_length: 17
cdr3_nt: TGTGCCAGCAGCTTAGGAGGGACATACGTAGGTGGTAACACCATATATTTT
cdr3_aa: CASSLGGTYVGGNTIYF

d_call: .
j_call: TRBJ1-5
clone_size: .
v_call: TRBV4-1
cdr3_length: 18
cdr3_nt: TGCGCCAGCAGCCAAGAGGTCGGAAGGGGAGGAAGCAATCAGCCCCAGCATTTT
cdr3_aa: CASSQEVGRGGSNQPQHF

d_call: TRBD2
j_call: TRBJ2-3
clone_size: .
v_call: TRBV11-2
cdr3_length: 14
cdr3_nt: TGTGCCAGCAGCTTATGGGAGGGCCGGGGTACGCAGTATTTT
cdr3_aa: CASSLWEGRGTQYF

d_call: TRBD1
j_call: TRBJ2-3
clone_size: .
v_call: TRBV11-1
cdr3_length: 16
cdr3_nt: TGTGCCAGCAGCTTAGTTCCGGGACAGGGTGAAGATACGCAGTATTTT
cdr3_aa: CASSLVPGQGEDTQYF

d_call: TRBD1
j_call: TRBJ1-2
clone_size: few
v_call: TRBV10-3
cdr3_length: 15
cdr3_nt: TGTGCCATCAGCGGGGACGACAGGGTTCAATATGGCTACACCTTC
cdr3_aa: CAISGDDRVQYGYTF

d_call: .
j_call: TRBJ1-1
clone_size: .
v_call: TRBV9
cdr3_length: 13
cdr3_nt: TGTGCCAGCAGCGTAGAGTTGGGGACTGAAGCTTTCTTT
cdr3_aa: CASSVELGTEAFF

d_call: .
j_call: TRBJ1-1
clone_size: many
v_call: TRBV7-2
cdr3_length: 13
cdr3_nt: TGTGCCAGCAGCTTGACGACGAACACTGAAGCTTTCTTT
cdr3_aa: CASSLTTNTEAFF

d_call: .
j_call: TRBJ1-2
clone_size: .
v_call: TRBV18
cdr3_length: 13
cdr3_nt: TGTGCCAGCTCACGGGATGGATTGTATGGCTACACCTTC
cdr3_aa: CASSRDGLYGYTF

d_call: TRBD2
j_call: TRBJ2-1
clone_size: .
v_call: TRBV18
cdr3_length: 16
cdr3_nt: TGTGCCAGCTCACATGGACTAGCGGGGGGGAAGAATGAGCAGTTCTTC
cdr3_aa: CASSHGLAGGKNEQFF

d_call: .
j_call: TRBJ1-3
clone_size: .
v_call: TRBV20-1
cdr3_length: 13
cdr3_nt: TGCAGTGCTAGTGGCGACTCTGGAAACACCATATATTTT
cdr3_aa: CSASGDSGNTIYF

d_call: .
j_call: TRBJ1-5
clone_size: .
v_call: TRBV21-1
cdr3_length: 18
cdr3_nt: TGTGCCAGCAGCCTACTACTAATCGGGACAGTGGGCACTCAGCCCCAGCATTTT
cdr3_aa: CASSLLLIGTVGTQPQHF

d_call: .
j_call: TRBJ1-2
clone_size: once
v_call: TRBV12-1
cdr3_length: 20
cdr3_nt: TGTGCCAGCAGCCTATATACGAGCTTGGGCCCTGGGACAGTGTACTATGGCTACACCTTC
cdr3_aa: CASSLYTSLGPGTVYYGYTF

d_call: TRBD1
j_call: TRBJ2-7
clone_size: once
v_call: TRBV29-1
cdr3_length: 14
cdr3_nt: TGCAGCGTCATCCCGACAGGGTCTCCCTACGAGCAGTACTTC
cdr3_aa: CSVIPTGSPYEQYF

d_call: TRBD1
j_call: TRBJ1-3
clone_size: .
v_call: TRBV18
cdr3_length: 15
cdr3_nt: TGTGCCAGCTCACCTCAGGGGGGCTATGGAAACACCATATATTTT
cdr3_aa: CASSPQGGYGNTIYF

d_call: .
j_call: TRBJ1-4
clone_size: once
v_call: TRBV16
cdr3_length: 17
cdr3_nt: TGTGCCAGCAGCCAATATGGGGGACGGCCAACTAATGAAAAACTGTTTTTT
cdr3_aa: CASSQYGGRPTNEKLFF

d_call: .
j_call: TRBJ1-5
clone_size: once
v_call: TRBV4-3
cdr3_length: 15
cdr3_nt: TGCGCCAGCAGCCAAGATCCGTGGGGCAATCAGCCCCAGCATTTT
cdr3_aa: CASSQDPWGNQPQHF

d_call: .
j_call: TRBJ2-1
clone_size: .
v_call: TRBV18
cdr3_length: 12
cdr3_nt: TGTGCCAGCTCTCCCTCCGGGGGTGAGCAGTTCTTC
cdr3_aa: CASSPSGGEQFF

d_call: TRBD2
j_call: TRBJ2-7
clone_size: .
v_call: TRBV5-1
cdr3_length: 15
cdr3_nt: TGCGCCAGTTCTAGCGGGGGGTCCCAAAACTACGAGCAGTACTTC
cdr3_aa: CASSSGGSQNYEQYF

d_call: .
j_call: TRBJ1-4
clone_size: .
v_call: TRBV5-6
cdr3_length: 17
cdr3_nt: TGTGCCAGCAGCTTGAAAGGGGGTCGAGGCACTAATGAAAAACTGTTTTTT
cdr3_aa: CASSLKGGRGTNEKLFF

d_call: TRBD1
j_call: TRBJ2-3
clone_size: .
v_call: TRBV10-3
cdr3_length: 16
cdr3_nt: TGTGCCATCAGTGAGTCGACAGGGGGGGCCGCAGATACGCAGTATTTT
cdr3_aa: CAISESTGGAADTQYF

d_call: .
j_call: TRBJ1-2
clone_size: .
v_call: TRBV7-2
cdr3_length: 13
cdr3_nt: TGTGCCAGCAGCTACAGGGACTTACGTGGCTACACCTTC
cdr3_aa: CASSYRDLRGYTF